The 14 T cell receptor beta chains below were found in one sample sequenced in a study of blood T cell repertoires in COVID-19. The protocol was immunoSEQ multiplex PCR, while the TCRdb copy is restricted to in-frame clones and leaves out a portion. The sample shows 250,000 to 350,000 clones, 65% to 85% of them seen only once. The sample comprised peripheral blood. The source of these receptors is a human donor with COVID-19, enrolled during active disease. The donor label of this sample is uncertain.

The chain employs TRBV2 and TRBJ2-1; 8 nucleotides match TRBD1. This CDR3 has 13 residues. Germline loops: CDR1 SNHLY, CDR2 FYNNEI. V trimming: 6 bases; J trimming: 9 bases; junction bases outside the gene matches: 7. CDR3: CASRATGVGEQFF. The DNA of the CDR3 is TGTGCCAGCAGGGCGACAGGGGTTGGTGAGCAGTTCTTC.

This chain connects TRBV5-4 to TRBJ1-2, with D hard to call. Looked up from germline, CDR1 is SGHNT and CDR2 is YYREEE (reference sequence). V shed 4 bases and J shed 7 bases, with 14 bases lying between them. The CDR3 spans 13 residues. CDR3 nucleotide sequence: TGTGCCAGCAGCCGTCAGAATCTGGCTGGCTACACCTTC. The encoded protein is CASSRQNLAGYTF.

This sequence joins TRBV27 and TRBJ1-5; D is unresolved. Germline V gene sequence: CDR1 MNHEY, CDR2 SMNVEV (reference sequence). Trimming removed 2 bases at V and 4 bases at J, with 6 bases between. CDR3 size: 13 residues. The CDR3 region has the DNA TGTGCCAGCAGTTTAGGCCTTAATCAGCCCCAGCATTTT. Translation: CASSLGLNQPQHF.

This clone was recorded a few times. The chain joins TRBV11-2 to TRBJ1-2; D uncertain. V gave up 5 bases and J gave up 4 bases, with 14 bases separating them. This CDR3 contains 14 residues. CDR1 SGHAT and CDR2 FQNNGV come from the germline V gene. CDR3: CASSESTLSYGYTF. The DNA for the CDR3 is TGTGCCAGCAGCGAATCGACACTGTCCTATGGCTACACCTTC. Full variable domain (missing parts from reference TRBV11-2 and TRBJ1-2): EAGVAQSPRYKIIEKRQSVAFWCNPISGHATLYWYQQILGQGPKLLIQFQNNGVVDDSQLPKDRFSAERLKGVDSTLKIQPAKLEDSAVYLCASSESTLSYGYTFGSGTRLTVV.

This chain connects TRBV5-1 to TRBJ2-1; D unresolved. V lost 3 bases to trimming and J lost 7 bases, with 8 bases between them. Germline V gives CDR1 SGHRS, CDR2 YFSETQ. The CDR3 has 12 amino acids. In nucleotides, the CDR3 is TGCGCCAGCAGCTCGACAAATAATGAGCAGTTCTTC. Residues: CASSSTNNEQFF.

The V and J genes are TRBV28 and TRBJ2-2; 8 bases align to TRBD2. J was trimmed by 7 bases and V by 9 bases; bases with no gene match: 10. Germline CDR1 and CDR2: MDHEN and SYDVKM. The CDR3 sequence is 14 residues long. The CDR3 is CASSVAGWVGELFF. In DNA, the CDR3 is TGTGCCAGTTCTGTAGCGGGATGGGTCGGGGAGCTGTTTTTT.

The chain carries TRBV5-1 and TRBJ2-7; D call uncertain. The germline V gene has CDR1 SGHRS and CDR2 YFSETQ. V gave up 0 bases and J gave up 0 bases, with 7 bases separating them. CDR3 length equals 14 residues. The DNA of the CDR3 is TGCGCCAGCAGCTTGGAGAGTCGCTCCTACGAGCAGTACTTC. Translating gives CASSLESRSYEQYF.

V usage is TRBV11-2 and J usage is TRBJ2-3; tentatively, D is TRBD2 (5 bases). The V and J ends lost 4 bases and 0 bases respectively, with 11 bases between them. CDR1 and CDR2 from the germline V gene are SGHAT and FQNNGV. The CDR3 has 15 residues. The CDR3 here is CASSSPGVSTDTQYF. CDR3 DNA sequence: TGTGCCAGCAGCTCTCCCGGGGTTAGCACAGATACGCAGTATTTT.

In this sample, this clone turned up a few times. As DNA, the CDR3 is TGCAGCGGGGGACTAGCAGCCTACGAGCAGTACTTC. Its translation: CSGGLAAYEQYF. V usage is TRBV29-1 and J usage is TRBJ2-7, with 9 nucleotides matching TRBD2. The CDR3 runs to 12 residues. V lost 7 bases and J lost 2; bases outside the gene matches: 3. Germline CDR1 is SQVTM and CDR2 is ANQGSEA.

The chain joins TRBV19 to TRBJ1-1; TRBD1 might be the D (5 bases). Between the trimmed V and J ends, which lost 6 bases and 2 bases, there was a span of 13 bases. The CDR3 consists of 14 residues. Germline lookup yields CDR1 LNHDA and CDR2 SQIVND (reference sequence). In DNA, the CDR3 is TGTGCCAGTAGGGAGACAGCAGGAAACACTGAAGCTTTCTTT. Protein: CASRETAGNTEAFF. Based on the CDR3 plus reference TRBV19 and TRBJ1-1, the full variable domain is DGGITQSPKYLFRKEGQNVTLSCEQNLNHDAMYWYRQDPGQGLRLIYYSQIVNDFQKGDIAEGYSVSREKKESFPLTVTSAQKNPTAFYLCASRETAGNTEAFFGQGTRLTVV.

The chain combines TRBV11-2 with TRBJ2-2, with 9 bases identical to TRBD2. V was pared by 5 bases and J by 1 base, with 5 bases of the junction left unmatched. CDR3 length: 16 amino acids. Germline V gene sequence: CDR1 SGHAT, CDR2 FQNNGV. CDR3 bases: TGTGCCAGCAGCCCGCGACTAGCGGAGAACACCGGGGAGCTGTTTTTT. It codes for CASSPRLAENTGELFF.

This clone was counted between two and nine times. The rearrangement uses TRBV5-1 and TRBJ2-6; 7 nucleotides line up with TRBD2. This CDR3 is built from 15 residues. Germline V gene lookup returns CDR1 SGHRS and CDR2 YFSETQ. V shed 1 base and J 2 bases; nucleotides not matched to a gene: 0. The DNA of the CDR3 is TGCGCCAGCAGCTTGACTAGCGCTGGGGCCAACGTCCTGACTTTC. Translated: CASSLTSAGANVLTF.

The J gene is TRBJ2-7, the V gene TRBV6-5; a weak D match, TRBD1 (5 bases). The CDR3 totals 12 residues. V lost 7 bases and J 4 bases, leaving 11 bases between the germline ends. CDR1 and CDR2 from the germline V gene are MNHEY and SVGAGI. The CDR3 here is CASTLRDYEQYF. The CDR3 coding sequence is TGTGCCAGCACCCTCAGGGATTACGAGCAGTACTTC.

Many counts were recorded for this clone. This chain connects TRBV7-3 to TRBJ1-6; D uncertain. This CDR3 has 15 amino acids. The ends were cut back, 0 bases at V and 5 bases at J, with 8 bases in the middle. From germline, CDR1 is SGHTA and CDR2 FQGTGA. The CDR3 DNA is TGTGCCAGCAGCTTAACGAGACAAGATAATTCACCCCTCCACTTT. Amino acid sequence: CASSLTRQDNSPLHF.